A selection of T cell receptor beta chains follows, all from one sample in a study of control samples from healthy donors and cancer patients. TCRdb's copy holds only in-frame clones and misses some; the assay was immunoSEQ multiplex PCR. This sample has about 120,000 clones, with around 92% found just once. Sequencing was carried out using blood. These receptor sequences come from a man aged 45-65 years in good health. Each CDR3 is given with its conserved first and last residue. D genes are given only for firm matches. Where a row states a size, it is once, few, many or the class of an expanded clone; other rows omit it.

V: TRBV19
D: NA
size: NA
J: TRBJ1-5
CDR3: CASSPGFNQPQHF
DNA: TGTGCCAGTAGTCCCGGTTTCAATCAGCCCCAGCATTTT

V: TRBV27
D: NA
size: NA
J: TRBJ1-1
CDR3: CASSPKYVNTEAFF
DNA: TGTGCCAGCAGCCCGAAATATGTGAACACTGAAGCTTTCTTT

V: TRBV6-1
D: NA
size: NA
J: TRBJ2-7
CDR3: CASSEATNSPYEQYF
DNA: TGTGCCAGCAGTGAAGCCACGAACAGCCCCTACGAGCAGTACTTC

V: TRBV19
D: NA
size: NA
J: TRBJ1-1
CDR3: CASSIIVGGHNTEAFF
DNA: TGTGCCAGTAGTATAATAGTTGGGGGGCATAACACTGAAGCTTTCTTT

V: TRBV13
D: NA
size: NA
J: TRBJ2-3
CDR3: CASSAVDTQYF
DNA: TGTGCCAGCAGCGCCGTGGATACGCAGTATTTT

V: TRBV7-6
D: TRBD1
size: NA
J: TRBJ1-6
CDR3: CASSLEGAHVNSPLHF
DNA: TGTGCCAGCAGCTTAGAGGGGGCTCATGTTAATTCACCCCTCCACTTT

V: TRBV6-5
D: NA
size: once
J: TRBJ1-2
CDR3: CASSYYSAGHYGYTF
DNA: TGTGCCAGCAGTTACTATTCCGCAGGGCACTATGGCTACACCTTC

V: TRBV28
D: TRBD1
size: NA
J: TRBJ1-2
CDR3: CASSFVGQKYYGYTF
DNA: TGTGCCAGCAGTTTCGTGGGACAGAAGTACTATGGCTACACCTTC

V: TRBV23-1
D: NA
size: NA
J: TRBJ1-1
CDR3: CASSQVCRNTEAFF
DNA: TGCGCCAGCAGTCAAGTGTGTAGAAACACTGAAGCTTTCTTT

V: TRBV9
D: TRBD1
size: NA
J: TRBJ2-1
CDR3: CASSPPGTGDYNEQFF
DNA: TGTGCCAGCAGCCCTCCCGGGACAGGGGACTACAATGAGCAGTTCTTC

V: TRBV4-1
D: TRBD1
size: NA
J: TRBJ1-5
CDR3: CASSTPGQGNDGNQPQHF
DNA: TGCGCCAGCAGCACGCCGGGACAGGGTAATGATGGCAATCAGCCCCAGCATTTT

V: TRBV30
D: NA
size: NA
J: TRBJ2-5
CDR3: CAWSLQETQYF
DNA: TGTGCCTGGAGTCTCCAAGAGACCCAGTACTTC

V: TRBV5-1
D: TRBD1
size: few
J: TRBJ1-1
CDR3: CASNADRGGTEAFF
DNA: TGCGCCAGCAACGCAGACAGGGGAGGGACTGAAGCTTTCTTT

V: TRBV18
D: NA
size: once
J: TRBJ1-4
CDR3: CASSPRGTTNEKLFF
DNA: TGTGCCAGCTCACCCCGGGGCACCACTAATGAAAAACTGTTTTTT

V: TRBV19
D: NA
size: NA
J: TRBJ1-1
CDR3: CASSISGGGTEAFF
DNA: TGTGCCAGTAGTATTTCTGGCGGGGGTACTGAAGCTTTCTTT

V: TRBV5-1
D: TRBD1
size: NA
J: TRBJ1-5
CDR3: CASSTGTAPDQPQHF
DNA: TGCGCCAGCAGTACCGGGACAGCTCCTGATCAGCCCCAGCATTTT

V: TRBV6-5
D: NA
size: NA
J: TRBJ1-1
CDR3: CASRGDIGLTEAFF
DNA: TGTGCCAGCAGGGGGGACATAGGACTCACTGAAGCTTTCTTT

V: TRBV27
D: NA
size: NA
J: TRBJ1-1
CDR3: CASSFGVSNTEAFF
DNA: TGTGCCAGCAGTTTCGGAGTATCGAACACTGAAGCTTTCTTT

V: TRBV24-1
D: TRBD1
size: NA
J: TRBJ1-1
CDR3: CATRGQGAGTEAFF
DNA: TGTGCCACCCGTGGTCAGGGGGCAGGGACTGAAGCTTTCTTT

V: TRBV27
D: NA
size: NA
J: TRBJ1-5
CDR3: CASSLGQNNQPQHF
DNA: TGTGCCAGCAGCCTCGGACAGAACAATCAGCCCCAGCATTTT

V: TRBV5-1
D: NA
size: NA
J: TRBJ2-5
CDR3: CASSLEPHSQETQYF
DNA: TGCGCCAGCAGCTTGGAACCCCACAGCCAAGAGACCCAGTACTTC

V: TRBV12-5
D: NA
size: NA
J: TRBJ1-4
CDR3: CASGLPPLNEKLFF
DNA: TGTGCTAGTGGTCTCCCTCCTCTTAATGAAAAACTGTTTTTT

V: TRBV2
D: TRBD1
size: NA
J: TRBJ1-2
CDR3: CAGSGTGGLGYTF
DNA: TGTGCCGGATCCGGGACAGGGGGCCTTGGCTACACCTTC

V: TRBV6-5
D: TRBD1
size: NA
J: TRBJ1-6
CDR3: CASSSWTGEGNSPLHF
DNA: TGTGCCAGCAGTTCTTGGACAGGGGAAGGGAATTCACCCCTCCACTTT